Detailed here is one TCR beta chain. Its specificity is unknown. PCR employed 60 Vbeta and 13 Jbeta primers. The data were produced by immunoSEQ multiplex PCR, yet TCRdb's version contains in-frame clones alone and is incomplete. The sample has roughly 78,000 clones, under 70% seen once; the top ten hold 5% to 6%. These data belong to a study of cytomegalovirus exposure and HLA in healthy donors. Across the whole study: Most genotyped donors, roughly 83% of about 360, had Caucasian-associated genetic ancestry. Study-wide results and limits: Analysis performed later showed TCR beta chains linked to HLA being more clonally expanded than equally common others. The authors reported that TCR beta sequences could predict HLA-A and HLA-B alleles. These predictions were accurate for most subjects in the first cohort. Among the sequence variants, a highly shared cluster was likely an artifact of sequencing.

J gave up 1 base and V 6 bases, and 3 bases lay outside the gene matches. This CDR3 has 15 amino acids. CDR1 and CDR2 (germline): MNHEY, SVGAGI. The rearrangement joins TRBV6-5 to TRBJ1-4; TRBD1 matches at 9 bases. The sample comprised PBMCs. The sequence was obtained from a man aged 25 to 45 in good health and CMV-seropositive. This CDR3 is CASRDRGQTNEKLFF. The DNA for the CDR3 is TGTGCCAGCAGGGACAGGGGCCAAACTAATGAAAAACTGTTTTTT.